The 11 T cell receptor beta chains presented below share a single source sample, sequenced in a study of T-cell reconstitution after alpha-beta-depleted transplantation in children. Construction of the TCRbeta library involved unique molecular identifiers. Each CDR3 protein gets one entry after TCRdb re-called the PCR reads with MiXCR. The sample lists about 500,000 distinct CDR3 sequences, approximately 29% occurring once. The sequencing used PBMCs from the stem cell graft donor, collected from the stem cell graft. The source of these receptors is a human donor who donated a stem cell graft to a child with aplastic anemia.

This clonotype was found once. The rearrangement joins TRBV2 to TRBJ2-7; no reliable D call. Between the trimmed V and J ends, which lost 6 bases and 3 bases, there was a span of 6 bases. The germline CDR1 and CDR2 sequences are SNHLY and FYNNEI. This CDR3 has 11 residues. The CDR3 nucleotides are TGTGCCAGCAGGATAGACTACGAGCAGTACGTC. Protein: CASRIDYEQYV.

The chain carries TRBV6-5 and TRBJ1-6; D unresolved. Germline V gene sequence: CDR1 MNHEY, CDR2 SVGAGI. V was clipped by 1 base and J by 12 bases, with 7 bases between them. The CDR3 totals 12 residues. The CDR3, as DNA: TGTGCCAGCAGTTACTGGACGGGACCCCTCCACTTT. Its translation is CASSYWTGPLHF.

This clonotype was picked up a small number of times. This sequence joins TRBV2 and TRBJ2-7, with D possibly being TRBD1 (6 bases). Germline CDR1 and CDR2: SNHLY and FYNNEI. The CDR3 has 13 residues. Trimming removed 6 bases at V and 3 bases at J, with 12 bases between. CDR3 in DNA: TGTGCCAGCAGAGCGGACAGAGACTACGAGCAGTACGTC. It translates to CASRADRDYEQYV.

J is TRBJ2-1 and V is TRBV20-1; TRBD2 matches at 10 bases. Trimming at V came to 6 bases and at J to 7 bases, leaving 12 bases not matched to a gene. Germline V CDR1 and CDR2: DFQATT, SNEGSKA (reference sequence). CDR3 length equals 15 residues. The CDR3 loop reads CSAPNSGRAFNEQFF. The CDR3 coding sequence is TGCAGTGCCCCGAACAGCGGGAGGGCCTTTAATGAGCAGTTCTTC.

For the CDR3, the DNA is TGCAGTGCTAGAGATCCTAAGGGACTCCTTACAGCAGATACGCAGTATTTT. It specifies CSARDPKGLLTADTQYF. The chain uses TRBV20-1 and TRBJ2-3, with D maybe TRBD2 (6 bases). The CDR3 is made up of 17 amino acids. The germline gives CDR1 DFQATT, CDR2 SNEGSKA (reference sequence). V was pared by 0 bases and J by 4 bases, with 20 bases between.

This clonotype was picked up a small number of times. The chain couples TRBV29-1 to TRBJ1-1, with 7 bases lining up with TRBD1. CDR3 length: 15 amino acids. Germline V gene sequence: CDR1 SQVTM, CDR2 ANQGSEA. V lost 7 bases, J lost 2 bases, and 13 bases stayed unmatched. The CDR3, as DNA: TGCAGCGCTCTCGGTTGGGCAGGGGGTAACACTGAAGCTTTCTTT. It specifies CSALGWAGGNTEAFF.

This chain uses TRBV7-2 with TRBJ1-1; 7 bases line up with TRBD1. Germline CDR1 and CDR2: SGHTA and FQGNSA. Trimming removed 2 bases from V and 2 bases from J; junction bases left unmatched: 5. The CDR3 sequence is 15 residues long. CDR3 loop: CASSLYRDSNTEAFF. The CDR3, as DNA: TGTGCCAGCAGCTTATATAGGGACAGCAACACTGAAGCTTTCTTT.

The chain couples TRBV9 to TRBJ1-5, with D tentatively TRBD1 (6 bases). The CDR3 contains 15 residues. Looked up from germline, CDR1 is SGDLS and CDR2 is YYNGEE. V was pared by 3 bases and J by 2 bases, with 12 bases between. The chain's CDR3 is CASSAQGSGNQPQHF. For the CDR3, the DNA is TGTGCCAGCAGCGCACAGGGTAGCGGCAATCAGCCCCAGCATTTT.

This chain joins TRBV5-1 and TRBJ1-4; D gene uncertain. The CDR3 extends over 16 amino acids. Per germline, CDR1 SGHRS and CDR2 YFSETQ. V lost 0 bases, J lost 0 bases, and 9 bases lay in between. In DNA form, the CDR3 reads TGCGCCAGCAGCTTGGGACACGAGGCAACTAATGAAAAACTGTTTTTT. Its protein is CASSLGHEATNEKLFF.

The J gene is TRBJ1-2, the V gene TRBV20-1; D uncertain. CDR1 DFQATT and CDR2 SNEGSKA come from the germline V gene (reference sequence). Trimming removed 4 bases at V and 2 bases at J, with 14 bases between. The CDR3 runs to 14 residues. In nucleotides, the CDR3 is TGCAGTGCTATATTCGGGAGCACCAACTATGGCTACACCTTC. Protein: CSAIFGSTNYGYTF.

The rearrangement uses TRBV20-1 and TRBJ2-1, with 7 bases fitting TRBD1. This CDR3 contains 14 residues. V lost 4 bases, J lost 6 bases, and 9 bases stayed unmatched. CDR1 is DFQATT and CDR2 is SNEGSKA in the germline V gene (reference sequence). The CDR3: CSAMRQGGGNEQFF. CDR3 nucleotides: TGCAGTGCTATGCGACAGGGCGGTGGCAATGAGCAGTTCTTC.